This T cell receptor beta chain was identified during a study of T cell responses to AZD1222 COVID-19 vaccine. As for the study in general: Investigators merged groups given second doses at roughly 4 or roughly 12 weeks. Whole-study findings and limits: Mostly white British, mostly female donors; authors suggested clonal diversity may be underestimated. The study identified only five to seven AZD1222 recipients as seropositive at baseline. Spike-specific TCR breadth rose after two AZD1222 doses, and depth rose as well.

Germline lookup yields CDR1 SGHVS and CDR2 FQNEAQ. The V and J ends lost 1 base and 4 bases respectively, with 10 bases between them. The length of the CDR3 is 14 residues. As for this clone: Antigen: not known.

Method: immunoSEQ multiplex PCR; TCRdb's copy keeps in-frame clones and lacks some. Among 95,000 to 150,000 clones listed, 88% were seen once. Here the sequenced sample was peripheral blood, taken on day 0 of AZD1222 vaccination. The sequence was obtained from an adult in good health. The J gene is TRBJ1-2, the V gene TRBV7-8; D remains ambiguous. The CDR3 DNA follows: TGTGCCAGCAGCTTAGGGTCGGGCTTCTATGGCTACACCTTC. It codes for CASSLGSGFYGYTF.